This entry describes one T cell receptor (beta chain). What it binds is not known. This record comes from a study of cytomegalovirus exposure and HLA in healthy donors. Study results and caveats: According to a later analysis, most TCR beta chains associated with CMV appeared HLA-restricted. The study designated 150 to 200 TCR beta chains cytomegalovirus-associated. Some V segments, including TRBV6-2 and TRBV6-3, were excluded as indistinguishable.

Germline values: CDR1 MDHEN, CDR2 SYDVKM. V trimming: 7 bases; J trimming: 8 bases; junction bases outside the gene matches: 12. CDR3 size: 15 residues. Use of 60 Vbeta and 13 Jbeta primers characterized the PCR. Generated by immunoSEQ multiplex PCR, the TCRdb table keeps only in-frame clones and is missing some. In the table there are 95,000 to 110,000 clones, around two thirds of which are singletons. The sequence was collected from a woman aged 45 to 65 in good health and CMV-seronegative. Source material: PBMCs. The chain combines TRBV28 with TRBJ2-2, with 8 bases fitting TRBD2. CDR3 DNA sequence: TGTGCCAGCACCCCCTTGGCGGGGGGCCTGGGGGAGCTGTTTTTT. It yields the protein CASTPLAGGLGELFF.